These 27 T cell receptor beta chains were all obtained from the same sample, sequenced in a study of blood T cell repertoires in COVID-19. Method: immunoSEQ multiplex PCR; TCRdb's copy keeps in-frame clones and lacks some. The sample has about 30,000 clones, 65% to 90% seen once. The sequenced material came from peripheral blood. Every receptor here comes from a human donor in a cohort sampled during active COVID-19.

The V gene is TRBV3-1 (or the pseudogene TRBV3-2), the J gene TRBJ2-1; 11 bases are a match to TRBD2. There are 16 residues in the CDR3. Germline V gene lookup returns CDR1 LGHDT and CDR2 YNNKEL (reference sequence). The V gene end was trimmed by 0 bases and the J gene end by 9 bases; junction bases not matched to a gene: 7. CDR3 sequence: CASSQEFLAGGTEQFF. CDR3 coding DNA: TGTGCCAGCAGCCAAGAATTCCTAGCGGGGGGAACTGAGCAGTTCTTC.

This clone has only one observation. The rearrangement links TRBV4-3 to TRBJ2-5; tentatively, D is TRBD2 (6 bases). With 1 base removed from V and 4 bases from J, the gap between germline ends came to 7 bases. The V gene's germline CDR1 is LGHNA and CDR2 YSLEER. This CDR3 is built from 13 residues. CDR3 loop: CASSQGEVETQYF. The CDR3 nucleotides are TGCGCCAGCAGCCAAGGGGAGGTAGAGACCCAGTACTTC.

This sequence joins TRBV9 and TRBJ2-2, with 10 positions matching TRBD2. The CDR3 totals 16 residues. Germline V gene sequence: CDR1 SGDLS, CDR2 YYNGEE. Unmatched junction bases numbered 2, after V lost 3 bases and J lost 0 bases. CDR3 sequence: CASSASGRANTGELFF. The CDR3 nucleotides read TGTGCCAGCAGCGCGAGCGGGAGGGCGAACACCGGGGAGCTGTTTTTT.

This clone occurred once. The CDR3 DNA follows: TGTGCCAGCAGCTTGTCAGGTGGAAGAGGGGAGCTGTTTTTT. It specifies CASSLSGGRGELFF. The chain is built from TRBV5-4 and TRBJ2-2; D unclear. The germline gives CDR1 SGHNT, CDR2 YYREEE (reference sequence). V lost 1 base and J 8 bases, leaving 12 bases between the germline ends. This CDR3 spans 14 amino acids.

V usage is TRBV20-1 and J usage is TRBJ2-3; TRBD2 agrees at 14 bases. CDR1 is DFQATT and CDR2 is SNEGSKA in the germline V gene (reference sequence). Trimming at V came to 3 bases and at J to 3 bases, leaving 8 bases not matched to a gene. The length of the CDR3 is 17 residues. CDR3 region: CSASRLAGGPRTDTQYF. The CDR3 DNA sequence: TGCAGTGCTAGTCGACTAGCGGGGGGGCCACGGACAGATACGCAGTATTTT.

This sequence joins TRBV5-1 and TRBJ2-2, with D possibly being TRBD2 (5 bases). The CDR3 loop spans 15 amino acids. Germline-derived CDR1 and CDR2 are SGHRS and YFSETQ. Trimming removed 4 bases at V and 5 bases at J, with 15 bases between. The CDR3 coding sequence is TGCGCCAGCAGCCGGATAGAGGGTACGACCGGGGAGCTGTTTTTT. Its translation is CASSRIEGTTGELFF.

This chain links TRBV19 with TRBJ2-7; 8 positions agree with TRBD1. This CDR3 comprises 14 residues. The germline V gene encodes CDR1 LNHDA and CDR2 SQIVND (reference sequence). The V segment lost 6 bases and the J segment 6 bases; nucleotides outside the gene matches: 10. CDR3 coding DNA: TGTGCCAGTAGCCTCCAGCAGGGGGCGCGCGAGCAGTACTTC. The encoded protein is CASSLQQGAREQYF.

The chain uses TRBV7-7 and TRBJ2-2, with TRBD2 matching 10 bases. Germline CDR1 SSHAT, CDR2 FNYEAQ (reference sequence). The CDR3 extends over 14 amino acids. Here the CDR3 reads CASRTSGHTGELFF. CDR3 DNA: TGTGCTAGCCGGACTAGCGGACACACCGGGGAGCTGTTTTTT.

V gene TRBV15 combines with J gene TRBJ2-3; D remains ambiguous. Trimming left V 0 bases short and J 2 bases short, with 9 bases between. The CDR3 consists of 15 residues. CDR1 LNHNV and CDR2 YYDKDF come from the germline V gene (reference sequence). CDR3 in amino acids: CATSRDGISTDTQYF. The CDR3 nucleotides read TGTGCCACCAGCAGAGACGGTATCTCCACAGATACGCAGTATTTT.

The chain combines TRBV27 with TRBJ2-7, with 8 bases fitting TRBD1. Per the germline V gene, CDR1 is MNHEY and CDR2 is SMNVEV (reference sequence). Trimming cost V 5 bases and J 3 bases; bases outside gene matches: 6. The CDR3 covers 14 residues. The CDR3 sequence: CASSPQGVVYEQYF. In nucleotides, the CDR3 is TGTGCCAGCAGTCCACAGGGGGTGGTCTACGAGCAGTACTTC.

The count of this clone is one. The chain combines TRBV7-2 with TRBJ2-5; D is possibly TRBD2 (5 bases). V dropped 7 bases and J dropped 4 bases, with 19 bases sitting between them. The CDR3 loop spans 15 amino acids. The germline CDR1 and CDR2 sequences are SGHTA and FQGNSA. As DNA, the CDR3 is TGTGCCAGCACCGAGACCCCTAGCACCACAGAGACCCAGTACTTC. It is translated as CASTETPSTTETQYF.

The rearrangement links TRBV7-2 to TRBJ2-1, with 8 bases aligning to TRBD2. The CDR3 is made up of 15 amino acids. Trimming at V came to 3 bases and at J to 7 bases, leaving 8 bases not matched to a gene. In germline, CDR1 is SGHTA, CDR2 FQGNSA. The CDR3 DNA is TGTGCCAGCAGCTTTACCCGGGAGGGCCCAAATGAGCAGTTCTTC. This encodes CASSFTREGPNEQFF.

There are a few counts of this clone. This rearrangement joins TRBV29-1 to TRBJ2-3; TRBD2 aligns across 12 bases. The CDR3 spans 17 residues. V trimming: 6 bases; J trimming: 0 bases; junction bases outside the gene matches: 10. Germline lookup yields CDR1 SQVTM and CDR2 ANQGSEA. The CDR3 here is CSVAGLAGQSSTDTQYF. The CDR3 coding sequence is TGCAGCGTCGCTGGACTAGCGGGACAGTCTAGCACAGATACGCAGTATTTT.

The rearrangement joins TRBV28 to TRBJ2-7, with 7 bases that match TRBD1. The CDR3 is made up of 14 amino acids. The germline CDR1 and CDR2 sequences are MDHEN and SYDVKM. V shed 6 bases, J shed 4 bases, and the junction held 9 bases outside the gene matches. The CDR3 DNA sequence: TGTGCCAGCAGAGGGGGAGACAGGGTGTACGAGCAGTACTTC. Amino acid sequence: CASRGGDRVYEQYF.

V is TRBV19 and J is TRBJ2-1, with 7 bases aligning to TRBD1. This CDR3 spans 16 amino acids. V trimming: 5 bases; J trimming: 1 base; junction bases outside the gene matches: 8. The germline V gene has CDR1 LNHDA and CDR2 SQIVND (reference sequence). The CDR3 loop is CASSSRQGKSYNEQFF. The CDR3 region has the DNA TGTGCCAGTAGTTCCCGACAGGGAAAATCCTACAATGAGCAGTTCTTC.

This clone was detected only a few times. The rearrangement uses TRBV3-1 (or the pseudogene TRBV3-2) and TRBJ1-6; the match to TRBD1 covers 7 bases. The CDR3 length is 16 residues. Germline V lookup: CDR1 LGHDT, CDR2 YNNKEL (reference sequence). V trimming: 1 base; J trimming: 9 bases; junction bases outside the gene matches: 9. The CDR3 region is CASSQATGSLSSPLHF. Here the CDR3 DNA reads TGTGCCAGCAGCCAAGCGACAGGGAGTCTCTCTTCACCCCTCCACTTT.

V and J are TRBV5-6 and TRBJ2-7; the match to TRBD1 covers 9 bases. The CDR3 runs 16 residues. Germline values: CDR1 SGHDT, CDR2 YYEEEE. Germline trimming cut 0 bases from V and 1 base from J; bases unmatched to any gene: 5. The CDR3 region is CASSLGGGTGSYEQYF. For the CDR3, the DNA is TGTGCCAGCAGCTTGGGGGGCGGGACAGGGTCCTACGAGCAGTACTTC.

This clone was observed once. The rearrangement links TRBV3-1 (or the pseudogene TRBV3-2) to TRBJ2-1; D might be TRBD1 (6 bases). Trimming took 0 bases from V and 1 from J, leaving 19 bases between them. CDR1 and CDR2 (germline): LGHDT, YNNKEL (reference sequence). The CDR3 consists of 19 residues. CDR3 coding DNA: TGTGCCAGCAGCCAAGATCCAGGGGTCACATCGATATCCTACAATGAGCAGTTCTTC. This encodes CASSQDPGVTSISYNEQFF.

V is TRBV9 and J is TRBJ1-2; D may be TRBD1 (6 bases). Trimming took off 2 bases at V and 3 bases at J, with 14 bases between the two ends. CDR3 length: 15 residues. CDR1 and CDR2 from the germline V gene are SGDLS and YYNGEE. Here the CDR3 reads CASSVVGGADYGYTF. For the CDR3, the DNA is TGTGCCAGCAGCGTTGTTGGGGGCGCTGACTATGGCTACACCTTC.

CDR3 loop: CASSLVGRDHYEQYF. The CDR3 DNA reads TGTGCCAGCAGCTTAGTGGGGAGGGATCACTACGAGCAGTACTTC. The chain recombines TRBV7-6 with TRBJ2-7; 7 positions agree with TRBD2. After removal of 1 base from V and 3 bases from J, the junction contained 6 bases not matched to a gene. The CDR3 covers 15 residues. Germline V gene sequence: CDR1 SGHVS, CDR2 FNYEAQ.

V and J are TRBV7-9 and TRBJ1-2; no definite D call. The CDR3 loop spans 13 amino acids. Trimming removed 3 bases from V and 6 bases from J, with 11 bases in between. Per germline, CDR1 SEHNR and CDR2 FQNEAQ (reference sequence). CDR3 bases: TGTGCCAGCAGCTTCGGGTCGGAGGATGGCTACACCTTC. It specifies CASSFGSEDGYTF. Looking up the rest from reference TRBV7-9 and TRBJ1-2 gives the full variable domain: DTGVSQNPRHKITKRGQNVTFRCDPISEHNRLYWYRQTLGQGPEFLTYFQNEAQLEKSRLLSDRFSAERPKGSFSTLEIQRTEQGDSAMYLCASSFGSEDGYTFGSGTRLTVV.

This clone was seen once. This chain joins TRBV5-1 and TRBJ1-1; D perhaps matches TRBD1 (5 bases). The V and J ends lost 2 bases and 2 bases respectively, with 10 bases between them. CDR3 length equals 14 residues. Germline lookup yields CDR1 SGHRS and CDR2 YFSETQ. The DNA for the CDR3 is TGCGCCAGCAGCTTTCTCCAGGGAAACACTGAAGCTTTCTTT. Translating gives CASSFLQGNTEAFF.

CDR3 nucleotides: TGTGCCAGCAGCTTTCAATCGAACACTGAAGCTTTCTTT. Encoded protein: CASSFQSNTEAFF. The chain has TRBV5-6 and TRBJ1-1; the D is unclear. The CDR3 totals 13 residues. V lost 2 bases and J 1 base, leaving 6 bases between the germline ends. Germline V gene data show CDR1 as SGHDT and CDR2 as YYEEEE.

The J gene is TRBJ2-5, the V gene TRBV20-1; no clear D gene. V was pared by 4 bases and J by 4 bases, with 7 bases between. The CDR3 runs to 11 residues. Per the germline V gene, CDR1 is DFQATT and CDR2 is SNEGSKA (reference sequence). The CDR3: CSATRGETQYF. The CDR3 region has the DNA TGCAGTGCTACTCGAGGAGAGACCCAGTACTTC.

CDR3 sequence: CASSYAAGRAFF. The CDR3 DNA reads as TGTGCCAGCAGTTATGCAGCAGGGAGGGCTTTCTTT. The chain couples TRBV6-5 to TRBJ1-1; perhaps TRBD1 as D (5 bases). The length of the CDR3 is 12 residues. Germline-derived CDR1 and CDR2 are MNHEY and SVGAGI. Deletions cut 3 bases from V and 11 bases from J, with 13 bases between.

V is TRBV5-1 and J is TRBJ2-3; tentative D call: TRBD2 (6 bases). The CDR3 has 15 amino acids. Trimming cost V 3 bases and J 2 bases, with 13 bases left between them. Germline V lookup: CDR1 SGHRS, CDR2 YFSETQ. The CDR3 loop is CASSSKEGDTDTQYF. Written as DNA, the CDR3 is TGCGCCAGCAGCTCGAAGGAGGGAGACACAGATACGCAGTATTTT.

This rearrangement joins TRBV4-2 to TRBJ1-4; D is uncertain. V was pared by 4 bases and J by 7 bases, with 13 bases between. CDR1 and CDR2 (germline): LGHNA, YNFKEQ. The CDR3 consists of 14 residues. The CDR3 spells CASSRGRDGEKLFF. In nucleotides, the CDR3 is TGTGCCAGCAGCCGAGGACGGGATGGTGAAAAACTGTTTTTT.